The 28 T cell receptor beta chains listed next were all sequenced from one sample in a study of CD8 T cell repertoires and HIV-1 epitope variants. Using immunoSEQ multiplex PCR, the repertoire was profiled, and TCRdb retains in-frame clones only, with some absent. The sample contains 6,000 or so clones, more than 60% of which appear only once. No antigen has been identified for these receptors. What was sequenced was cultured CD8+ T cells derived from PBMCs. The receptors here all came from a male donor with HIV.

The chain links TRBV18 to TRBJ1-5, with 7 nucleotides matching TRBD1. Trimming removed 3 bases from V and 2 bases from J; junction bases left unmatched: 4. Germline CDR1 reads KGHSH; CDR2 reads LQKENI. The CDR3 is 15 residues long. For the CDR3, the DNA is TGTGCCAGCTCACCCACAGGGGCACGCAATCAGCCCCAGCATTTT. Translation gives CASSPTGARNQPQHF.

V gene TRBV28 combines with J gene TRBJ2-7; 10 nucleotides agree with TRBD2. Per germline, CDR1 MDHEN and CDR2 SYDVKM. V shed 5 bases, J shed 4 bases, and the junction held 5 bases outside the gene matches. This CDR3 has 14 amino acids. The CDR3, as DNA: TGTGCCAGCAGTCTGACTAGCGGGCTTTACGAGCAGTACTTC. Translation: CASSLTSGLYEQYF.

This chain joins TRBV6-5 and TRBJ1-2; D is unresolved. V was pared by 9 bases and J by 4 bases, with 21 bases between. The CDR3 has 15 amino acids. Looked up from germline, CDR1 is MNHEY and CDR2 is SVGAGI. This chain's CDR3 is CASSEKAGMGYGYTF. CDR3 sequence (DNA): TGTGCCAGTTCCGAAAAGGCGGGGATGGGCTATGGCTACACCTTC.

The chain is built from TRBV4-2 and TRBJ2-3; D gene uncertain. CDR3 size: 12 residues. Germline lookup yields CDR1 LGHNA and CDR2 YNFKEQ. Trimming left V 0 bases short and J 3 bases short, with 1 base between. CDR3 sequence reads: CASSQETDTQYF. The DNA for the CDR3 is TGTGCCAGCAGCCAAGAGACAGATACGCAGTATTTT.

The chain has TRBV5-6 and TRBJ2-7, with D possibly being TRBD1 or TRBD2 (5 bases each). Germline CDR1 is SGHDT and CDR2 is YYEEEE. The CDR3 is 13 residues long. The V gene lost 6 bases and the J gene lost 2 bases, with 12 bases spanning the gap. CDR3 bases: TGTGCCAGCACCCGAGGGACGGCCTACGAGCAGTACTTC. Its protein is CASTRGTAYEQYF.

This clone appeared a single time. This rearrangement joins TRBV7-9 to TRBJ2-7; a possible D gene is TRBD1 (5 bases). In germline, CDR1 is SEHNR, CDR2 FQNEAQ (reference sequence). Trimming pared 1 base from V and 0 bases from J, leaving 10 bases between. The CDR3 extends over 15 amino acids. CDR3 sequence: CASSLVGARSYEQYF. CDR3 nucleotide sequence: TGTGCCAGCAGCTTAGTAGGGGCCCGCTCCTACGAGCAGTACTTC.

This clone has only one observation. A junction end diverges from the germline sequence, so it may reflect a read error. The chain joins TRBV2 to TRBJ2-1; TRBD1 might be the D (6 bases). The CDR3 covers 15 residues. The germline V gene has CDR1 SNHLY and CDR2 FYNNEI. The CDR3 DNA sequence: TGTGCCAGCAGTGGGGGGCTGGGTCTTCGCAATGGGCAGTTCTTC. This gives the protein CASSGGLGLRNGQFF. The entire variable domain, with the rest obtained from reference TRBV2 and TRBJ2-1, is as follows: EPEVTQTPSHQVTQMGQEVILRCVPISNHLYFYWYRQILGQKVEFLVSFYNNEISEKSEIFDDQFSVERPDGSNFTLKIRSTKLEDSAMYFCASSGGLGLRNGQFFGPGTRLTVL.

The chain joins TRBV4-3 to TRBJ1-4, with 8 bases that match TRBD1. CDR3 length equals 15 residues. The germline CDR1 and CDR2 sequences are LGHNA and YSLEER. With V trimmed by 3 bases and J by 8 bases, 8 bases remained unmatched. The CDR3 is CASSQAGGAEEKLFF. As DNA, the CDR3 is TGCGCCAGCAGCCAGGCAGGGGGCGCCGAGGAAAAACTGTTTTTT.

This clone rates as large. This CDR3 reads CASSQDVGQGNTEAFF. CDR3 in DNA: TGCGCCAGCAGCCAAGATGTTGGGCAGGGGAACACTGAAGCTTTCTTT. V is TRBV4-3 and J is TRBJ1-1; tentatively, D is TRBD1 (5 bases). In germline, CDR1 is LGHNA, CDR2 YSLEER. Trimming pared 0 bases from V and 1 base from J, leaving 12 bases between. The CDR3 has 16 residues.

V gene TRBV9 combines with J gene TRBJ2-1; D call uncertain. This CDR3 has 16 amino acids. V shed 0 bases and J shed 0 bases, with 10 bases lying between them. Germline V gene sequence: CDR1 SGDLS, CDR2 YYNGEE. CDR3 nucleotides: TGTGCCAGCAGCGTAGAAGCCGGTAGCTCCTACAATGAGCAGTTCTTC. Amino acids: CASSVEAGSSYNEQFF. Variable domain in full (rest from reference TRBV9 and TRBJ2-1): DSGVTQTPKHLITATGQRVTLRCSPRSGDLSVYWYQQSLDQGLQFLIQYYNGEERAKGNILERFSAQQFPDLHSELNLSSLELGDSALYFCASSVEAGSSYNEQFFGPGTRLTVL.

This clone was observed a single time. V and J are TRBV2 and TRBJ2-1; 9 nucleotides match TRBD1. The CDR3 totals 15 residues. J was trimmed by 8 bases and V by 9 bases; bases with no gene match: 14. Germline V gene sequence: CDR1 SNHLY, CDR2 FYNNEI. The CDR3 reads CASASRDRVTYEQFF. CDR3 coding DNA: TGTGCCAGTGCAAGCCGGGACAGGGTTACCTATGAGCAGTTCTTC.

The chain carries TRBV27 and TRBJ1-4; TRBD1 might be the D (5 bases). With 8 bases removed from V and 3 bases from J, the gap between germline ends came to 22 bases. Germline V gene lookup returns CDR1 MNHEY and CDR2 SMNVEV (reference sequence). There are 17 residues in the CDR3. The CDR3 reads CASAFRGLGRANEKLFF. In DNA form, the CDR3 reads TGTGCCAGCGCCTTTAGAGGGTTGGGACGGGCTAATGAAAAACTGTTTTTT.

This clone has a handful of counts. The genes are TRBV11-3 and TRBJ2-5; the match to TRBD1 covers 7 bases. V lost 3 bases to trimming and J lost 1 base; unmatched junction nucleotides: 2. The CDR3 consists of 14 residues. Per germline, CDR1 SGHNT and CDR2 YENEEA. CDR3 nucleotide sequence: TGTGCCAGCAGCTTGGACAGGTCCCAAGAGACCCAGTACTTC. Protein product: CASSLDRSQETQYF.

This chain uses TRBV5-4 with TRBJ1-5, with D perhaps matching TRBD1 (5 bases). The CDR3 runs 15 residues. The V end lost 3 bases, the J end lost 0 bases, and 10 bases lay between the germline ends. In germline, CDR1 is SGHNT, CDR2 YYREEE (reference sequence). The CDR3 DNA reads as TGTGCCAGCAGCTCGACAGAAGATAGCAATCAGCCCCAGCATTTT. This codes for CASSSTEDSNQPQHF.

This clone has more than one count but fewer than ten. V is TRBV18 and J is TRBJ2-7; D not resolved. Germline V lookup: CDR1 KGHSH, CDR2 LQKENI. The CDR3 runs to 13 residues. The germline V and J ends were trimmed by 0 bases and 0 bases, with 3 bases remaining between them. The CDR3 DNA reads TGTGCCAGCTCACCACCGGACTCCTACGAGCAGTACTTC. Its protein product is CASSPPDSYEQYF.

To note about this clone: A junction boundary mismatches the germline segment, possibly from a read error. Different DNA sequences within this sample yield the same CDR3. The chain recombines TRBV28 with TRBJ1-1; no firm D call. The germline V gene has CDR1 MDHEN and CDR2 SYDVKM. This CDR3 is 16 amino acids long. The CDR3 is CASRTLYGRLNTEAFF. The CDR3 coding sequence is TGTGCCAGCAGGACTTTATATGGCAGGCTGAACACCGAAGCTTTCTTT.

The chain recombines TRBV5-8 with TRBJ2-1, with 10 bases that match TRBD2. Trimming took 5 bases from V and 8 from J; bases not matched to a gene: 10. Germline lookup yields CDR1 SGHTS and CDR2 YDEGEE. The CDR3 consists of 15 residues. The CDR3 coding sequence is TGTGCCAGCAGATTAATCGCTAGCGGGAGCGATGAGCAGTTCTTC. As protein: CASRLIASGSDEQFF.

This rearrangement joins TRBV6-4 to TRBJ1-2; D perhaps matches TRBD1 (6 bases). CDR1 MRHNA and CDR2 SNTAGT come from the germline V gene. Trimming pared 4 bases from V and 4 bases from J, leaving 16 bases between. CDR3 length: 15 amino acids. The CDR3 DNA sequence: TGTGCCAGCAGTGTCGAGCCGGGACAAAGCTATGGCTACACCTTC. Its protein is CASSVEPGQSYGYTF.

CDR3 region: CATSRDRTAYGYTF. DNA for the CDR3: TGTGCCACCAGCAGAGATCGCACAGCCTATGGCTACACCTTC. The J gene is TRBJ1-2, the V gene TRBV15; no definite D call. Germline V gives CDR1 LNHNV, CDR2 YYDKDF (reference sequence). Trimming removed 0 bases at V and 4 bases at J, with 9 bases between. The CDR3 spans 14 residues.

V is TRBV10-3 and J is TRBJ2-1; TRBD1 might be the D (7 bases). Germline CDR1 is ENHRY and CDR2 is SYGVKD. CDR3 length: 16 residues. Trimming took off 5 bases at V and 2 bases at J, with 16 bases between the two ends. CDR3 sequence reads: CAISSQGGTPYNEQFF. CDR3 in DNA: TGTGCCATCAGTAGTCAGGGGGGAACTCCCTACAATGAGCAGTTCTTC.

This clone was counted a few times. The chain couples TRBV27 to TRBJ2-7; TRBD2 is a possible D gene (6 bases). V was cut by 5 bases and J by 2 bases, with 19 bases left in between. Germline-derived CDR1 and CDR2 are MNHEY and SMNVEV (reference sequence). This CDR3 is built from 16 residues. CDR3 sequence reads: CASSPPTGGVPYEQYF. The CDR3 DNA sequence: TGTGCCAGCAGTCCTCCGACGGGCGGGGTGCCCTACGAGCAGTACTTC.

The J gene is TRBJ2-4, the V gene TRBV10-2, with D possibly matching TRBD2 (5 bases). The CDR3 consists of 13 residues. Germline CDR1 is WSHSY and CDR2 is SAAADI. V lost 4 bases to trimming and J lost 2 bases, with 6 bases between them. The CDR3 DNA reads TGCGCCAGCAGTGCGGGGACCAAAAACATTCAGTACTTC. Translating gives CASSAGTKNIQYF.

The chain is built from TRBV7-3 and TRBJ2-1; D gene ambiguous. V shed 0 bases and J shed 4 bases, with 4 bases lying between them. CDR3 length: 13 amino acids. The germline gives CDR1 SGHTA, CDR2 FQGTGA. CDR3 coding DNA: TGTGCCAGCAGCTTAACGACGTACAATGAGCAGTTCTTC. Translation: CASSLTTYNEQFF.

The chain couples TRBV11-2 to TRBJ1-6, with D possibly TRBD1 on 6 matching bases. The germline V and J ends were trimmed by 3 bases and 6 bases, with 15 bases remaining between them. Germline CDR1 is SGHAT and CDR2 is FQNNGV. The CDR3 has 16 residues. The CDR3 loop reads CASSLSFRGANSPLHF. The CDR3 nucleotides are TGTGCCAGCAGCTTGAGTTTCAGGGGCGCTAATTCACCCCTCCACTTT.

The CDR3 coding sequence is TGCAGCGTTTCCAGGATCGCAGATACGCAGTATTTT. Its translation: CSVSRIADTQYF. The V gene is TRBV29-1, the J gene TRBJ2-3, with D hard to call. This CDR3 is 12 amino acids long. V was pared by 5 bases and J by 4 bases, with 10 bases between. Germline lookup yields CDR1 SQVTM and CDR2 ANQGSEA.

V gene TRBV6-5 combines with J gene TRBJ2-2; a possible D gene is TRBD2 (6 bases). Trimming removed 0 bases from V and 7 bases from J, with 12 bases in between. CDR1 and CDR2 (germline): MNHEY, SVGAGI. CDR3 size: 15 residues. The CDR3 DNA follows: TGTGCCAGCAGTTACTCGTGGCAGGGAGGCGGGGAGCTGTTTTTT. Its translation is CASSYSWQGGGELFF.

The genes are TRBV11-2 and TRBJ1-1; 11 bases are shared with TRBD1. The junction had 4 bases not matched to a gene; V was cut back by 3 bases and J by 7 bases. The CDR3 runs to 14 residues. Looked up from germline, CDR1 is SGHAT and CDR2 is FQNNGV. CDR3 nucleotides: TGTGCCAGCAGCTTGTATGGGACAGGGGGTGAAGCTTTCTTT. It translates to CASSLYGTGGEAFF.

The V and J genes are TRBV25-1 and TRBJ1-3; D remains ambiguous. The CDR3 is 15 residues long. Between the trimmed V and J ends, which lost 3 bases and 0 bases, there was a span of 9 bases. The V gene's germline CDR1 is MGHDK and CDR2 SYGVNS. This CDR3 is CASSDFGSSGNTIYF. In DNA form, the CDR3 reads TGTGCCAGCAGTGATTTTGGCAGCTCTGGAAACACCATATATTTT.